Each of the 14 T cell receptor beta chains below was sequenced from the same sample in a study of cytomegalovirus exposure and HLA in healthy donors. In the PCR, 60 Vbeta and 13 Jbeta primers were used. Measured with immunoSEQ multiplex PCR; TCRdb has only the in-frame clones, and not every one. Among some 130,000 clones listed, 80% were seen once. Sequenced input: PBMCs. These receptors were collected from a man aged 30 to 45 in good health and CMV-seronegative.

This clone was seen a handful of times. V usage is TRBV10-2 and J usage is TRBJ2-1, with 7 positions matching TRBD2. After removal of 3 bases from V and 3 bases from J, the junction contained 8 bases not matched to a gene. CDR3 size: 16 residues. The germline gives CDR1 WSHSY, CDR2 SAAADI. The CDR3 DNA reads TGCGCCAGCAGTGATCTCGTCGCTAGCGGCTACAATGAGCAGTTCTTC. Translated: CASSDLVASGYNEQFF.

The chain recombines TRBV5-8 with TRBJ2-6; unclear D gene. The CDR3 loop spans 14 amino acids. The germline V and J ends were trimmed by 3 bases and 4 bases, with 8 bases remaining between them. The V gene's germline CDR1 is SGHTS and CDR2 YDEGEE. Here the CDR3 reads CASSYLRGANVLTF. CDR3 DNA: TGTGCCAGCAGCTACCTCAGGGGGGCCAACGTCCTGACTTTC.

The CDR3 DNA follows: TGTGCCAGCAGTTACTCGGGGACAGGGCCGGCTTCACCCCTCCACTTT. This gives the protein CASSYSGTGPASPLHF. J is TRBJ1-6 and V is TRBV6-5; 9 nucleotides align to TRBD1. Germline CDR1 is MNHEY and CDR2 is SVGAGI. This CDR3 is 16 amino acids long. V trimming: 0 bases; J trimming: 9 bases; junction bases outside the gene matches: 6.

The chain joins TRBV18 to TRBJ2-2; D is unresolved. The length of the CDR3 is 13 residues. V was shortened by 6 bases and J by 7 bases, with 12 bases between the two germline ends. Germline assignment: CDR1 KGHSH and CDR2 LQKENI. The CDR3 nucleotides read TGTGCCAGCTCGATTTTGAGTTTCGGGGAGCTGTTTTTT. Encoded protein: CASSILSFGELFF.

The chain uses TRBV5-1 and TRBJ2-5, with D tentatively TRBD2 (6 bases). Trimming took 0 bases from V and 4 from J, leaving 7 bases between them. CDR3 length equals 13 residues. In germline, CDR1 is SGHRS, CDR2 YFSETQ. The CDR3 sequence is CASSLAGGETQYF. For the CDR3, the DNA is TGCGCCAGCAGCTTGGCCGGGGGAGAGACCCAGTACTTC.

The chain links TRBV19 to TRBJ2-1, with 11 bases fitting TRBD2. V shed 5 bases and J 2 bases; nucleotides not matched to a gene: 2. This CDR3 spans 15 amino acids. Germline V gene lookup returns CDR1 LNHDA and CDR2 SQIVND (reference sequence). The CDR3 loop reads CASSSTSGAYNEQFF. In DNA, the CDR3 is TGTGCCAGTAGTTCGACTAGCGGGGCCTACAATGAGCAGTTCTTC.

The V call is TRBV18, the J call TRBJ1-5; the match to TRBD1 covers 8 bases. With V trimmed by 3 bases and J by 2 bases, 9 bases remained unmatched. The CDR3 totals 17 residues. Germline-derived CDR1 and CDR2 are KGHSH and LQKENI. The CDR3 spells CASSPQGAREGNQPQHF. The CDR3 DNA follows: TGTGCCAGCTCACCCCAGGGGGCCCGAGAGGGCAATCAGCCCCAGCATTTT.

The chain is built from TRBV16 and TRBJ2-1; 8 bases are shared with TRBD2. Per germline, CDR1 KGHSY and CDR2 FQNENV. The CDR3 spans 12 residues. V trimming: 5 bases; J trimming: 16 bases; junction bases outside the gene matches: 10. The CDR3 protein is CASSWLERERFF. The DNA of the CDR3 is TGTGCCAGCAGCTGGTTGGAGCGGGAGCGCTTCTTC.

For this clone: At one of its ends the junction is not consistent with the germline gene, which may arise from a read error. The V and J genes are TRBV30 and TRBJ1-6, with a possible D match to TRBD1 (5 bases). The germline V gene encodes CDR1 GTSNPN and CDR2 SVGIG (reference sequence). The CDR3 has 13 amino acids. The CDR3 loop reads CACKGGVDSPLHF. In DNA, the CDR3 is TGTGCCTGTAAGGGAGGGGTGGATTCACCCCTCCATTTT. Drawing the rest from reference TRBV30 and TRBJ1-6, the complete variable domain is SQTIHQWPATLVQPVGSPLSLECTVEGTSNPNLYWYRQAAGRGLQLLFYSVGIGQISSEVPQNLSASRPQDRQFILSSKKLLLSDSGFYLCACKGGVDSPLHFGNGTRLTVT.

CDR3 sequence: CASSERLAGFSYEQYF. The CDR3 DNA is TGTGCCAGCAGTGAACGACTAGCGGGATTCTCCTACGAGCAGTACTTC. V is TRBV6-1 and J is TRBJ2-5, with 11 nucleotides matching TRBD2. The tail of the sequence fits TRBJ2-7 better, so the J call may be wrong. Germline V gives CDR1 MNHNS, CDR2 SASEGT. CDR3 length: 16 amino acids.

V usage is TRBV7-9 and J usage is TRBJ2-5, with 8 nucleotides matching TRBD2. The J call may be mistaken, given a closer DNA end match to TRBJ2-7. In germline, CDR1 is SEHNR, CDR2 FQNEAQ (reference sequence). The CDR3 has 16 amino acids. The CDR3 sequence: CASSSLTSVSSYEQYF. In DNA, the CDR3 is TGTGCCAGCAGCTCGCTGACTAGCGTTAGCTCCTACGAGCAGTACTTC.

This clone came up a few times. CDR3 DNA: TGTGCCAGCAGACCCGGGACAGGTGAAAAACTGTTTTTT. Translating gives CASRPGTGEKLFF. This chain links TRBV5-4 with TRBJ1-4, with 8 bases lining up with TRBD1. V gave up 5 bases and J gave up 7 bases; unmatched junction bases: 4. CDR3 length: 13 amino acids. In germline, CDR1 is SGHNT, CDR2 YYREEE (reference sequence).

This chain connects TRBV6-5 to TRBJ2-3; no reliable D call. CDR1 MNHEY and CDR2 SVGAGI come from the germline V gene. V lost 0 bases, J lost 2 bases, and 12 bases lay in between. The CDR3 sequence is 16 residues long. The DNA for the CDR3 is TGTGCCAGCAGTTACTCGCTGGGCAGCTACACAGATACGCAGTATTTT. Translation: CASSYSLGSYTDTQYF.

This chain links TRBV2 with TRBJ2-2; 11 bases line up with TRBD1. Unmatched junction bases numbered 4, after V lost 6 bases and J lost 4 bases. This CDR3 spans 15 amino acids. CDR1 and CDR2 from the germline V gene are SNHLY and FYNNEI. CDR3 region: CASSRTGGFTGELFF. The CDR3 bases are TGTGCCAGCAGCCGGACAGGGGGCTTCACCGGGGAGCTGTTTTTT.